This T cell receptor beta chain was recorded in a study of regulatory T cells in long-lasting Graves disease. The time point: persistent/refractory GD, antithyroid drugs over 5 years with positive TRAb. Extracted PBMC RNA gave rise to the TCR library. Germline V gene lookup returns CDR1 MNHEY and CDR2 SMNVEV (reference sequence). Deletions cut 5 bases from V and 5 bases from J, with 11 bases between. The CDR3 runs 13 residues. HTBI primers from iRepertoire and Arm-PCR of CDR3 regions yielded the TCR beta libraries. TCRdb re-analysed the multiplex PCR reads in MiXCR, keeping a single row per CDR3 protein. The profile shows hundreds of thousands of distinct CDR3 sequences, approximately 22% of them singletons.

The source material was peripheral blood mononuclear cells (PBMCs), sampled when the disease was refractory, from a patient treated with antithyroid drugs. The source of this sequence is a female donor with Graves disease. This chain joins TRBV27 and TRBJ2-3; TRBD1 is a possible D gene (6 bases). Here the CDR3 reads CASSPYREDTQYF. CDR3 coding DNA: TGTGCCAGCAGTCCCTACAGGGAAGATACGCAGTATTTT.